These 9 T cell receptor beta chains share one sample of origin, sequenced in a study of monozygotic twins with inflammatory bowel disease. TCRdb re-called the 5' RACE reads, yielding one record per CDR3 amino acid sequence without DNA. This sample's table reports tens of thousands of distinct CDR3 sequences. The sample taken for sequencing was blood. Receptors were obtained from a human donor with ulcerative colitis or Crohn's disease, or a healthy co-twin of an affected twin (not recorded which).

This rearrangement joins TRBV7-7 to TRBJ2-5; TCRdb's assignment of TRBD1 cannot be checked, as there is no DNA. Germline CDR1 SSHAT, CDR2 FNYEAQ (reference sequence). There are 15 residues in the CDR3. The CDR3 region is CASSLGRGALETQYF.

CDR3 sequence: CAIPDSGVNEKLFF. The chain couples TRBV6-1 to TRBJ1-4; there is no DNA to check the TCRdb D call of TRBD1. Germline V gives CDR1 MNHNS, CDR2 SASEGT. The CDR3 consists of 14 residues.

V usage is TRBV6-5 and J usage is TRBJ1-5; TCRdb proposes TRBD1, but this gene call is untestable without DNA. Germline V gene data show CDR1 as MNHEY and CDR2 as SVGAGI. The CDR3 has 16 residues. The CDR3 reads CASSNSWGTLNQPQHF.

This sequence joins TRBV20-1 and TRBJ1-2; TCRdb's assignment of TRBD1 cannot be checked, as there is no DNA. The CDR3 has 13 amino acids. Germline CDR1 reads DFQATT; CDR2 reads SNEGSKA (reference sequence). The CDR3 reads CSARETGNYGYTF.

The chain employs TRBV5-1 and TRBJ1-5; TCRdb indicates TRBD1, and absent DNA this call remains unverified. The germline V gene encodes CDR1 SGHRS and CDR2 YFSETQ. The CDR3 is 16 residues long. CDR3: CASSLGGPGLNQPQHF.

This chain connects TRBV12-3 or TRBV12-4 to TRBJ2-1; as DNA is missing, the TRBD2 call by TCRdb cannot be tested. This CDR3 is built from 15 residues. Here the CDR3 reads CASSQLAGGVNEQFF.

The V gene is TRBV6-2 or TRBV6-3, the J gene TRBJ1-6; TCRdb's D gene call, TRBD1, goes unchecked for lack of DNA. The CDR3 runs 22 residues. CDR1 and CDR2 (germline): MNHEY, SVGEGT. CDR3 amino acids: CASSYPRSRGTPRPTYNSPLHF.

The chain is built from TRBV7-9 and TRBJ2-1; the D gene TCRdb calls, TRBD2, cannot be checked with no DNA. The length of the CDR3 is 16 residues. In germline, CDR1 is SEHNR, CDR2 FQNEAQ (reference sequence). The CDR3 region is CASSLLGLAEYNEQFF.

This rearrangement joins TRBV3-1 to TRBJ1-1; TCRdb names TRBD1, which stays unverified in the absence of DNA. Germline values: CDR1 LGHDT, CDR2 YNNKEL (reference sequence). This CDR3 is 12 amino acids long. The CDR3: CASTRTGDGAFF.